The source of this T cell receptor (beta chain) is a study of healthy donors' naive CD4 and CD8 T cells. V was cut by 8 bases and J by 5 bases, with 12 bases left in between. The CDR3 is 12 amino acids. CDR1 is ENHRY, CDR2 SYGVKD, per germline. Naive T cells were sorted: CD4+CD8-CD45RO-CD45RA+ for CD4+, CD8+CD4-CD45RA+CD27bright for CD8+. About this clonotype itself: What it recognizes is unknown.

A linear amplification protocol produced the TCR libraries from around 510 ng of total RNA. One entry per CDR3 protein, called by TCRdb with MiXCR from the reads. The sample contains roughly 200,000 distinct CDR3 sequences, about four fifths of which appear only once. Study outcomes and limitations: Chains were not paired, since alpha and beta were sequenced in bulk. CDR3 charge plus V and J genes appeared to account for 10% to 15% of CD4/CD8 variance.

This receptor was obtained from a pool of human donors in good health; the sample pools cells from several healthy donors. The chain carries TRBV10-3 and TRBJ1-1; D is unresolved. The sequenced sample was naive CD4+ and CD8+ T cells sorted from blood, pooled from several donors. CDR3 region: CAIGVLGTEAFF. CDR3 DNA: TGTGCCATCGGGGTTTTGGGAACTGAAGCTTTCTTT.